This TCR beta chain appears in the sequencing data of a study of T cell repertoires in cytomegalovirus infection. TCRdb independently ran MiXCR on the reads; one entry per CDR3 protein. The table records fewer than 950,000 distinct CDR3 sequences, approximately 32% of them present only once. About this clonotype: Its antigen is undetermined.

Study-level results: Predominance within the ex vivo response was attributable to HLA-C-restricted CMV-specific TCR beta clonotypes.

Germline V gives CDR1 MNHNY, CDR2 SVGAGI (reference sequence). Trimming took off 2 bases at V and 3 bases at J, with 8 bases between the two ends. The CDR3 contains 13 residues. The sequenced sample was cultured CD8+ T cells from PBMCs, obtained from culture after CMV antigen stimulation. The receptor comes from a human donor in good health (CMV status not recorded). Some clones in this sample may be carry-over from other donors' samples. The chain links TRBV6-6 to TRBJ2-7; no clear D gene. The CDR3 DNA reads TGTGCCAGCAGTTACGGTTTCTACTACGAGCAGTACTTC. Protein product: CASSYGFYYEQYF.